Sequencing of this TCR beta chain was carried out in a study of beta chain features in type 1 diabetes. This clone appeared a few times. The target antigen is unknown. Populations obtained by sorting all exceeded 95% purity. Whole-study results and caveats: TCRB CDR3 length was moderately but significantly reduced in all four CD4+ subsets of Type 1 diabetes patients.

Expressed TCRB transcripts were sequenced because the entire RNA isolate underwent reverse transcription. Profiled with immunoSEQ multiplex PCR; TCRdb holds only in-frame clones, not every one. The sample has 250,000 or so clones; roughly 13% are singletons. The sequenced material came from naive CD4+ T cells from blood. This receptor was identified in a man aged 25-45 years with type 1 diabetes.

This CDR3 is CASSSLGGVPDTQYF. The CDR3 DNA is TGTGCCAGCAGCTCCCTCGGCGGGGTCCCAGATACGCAGTATTTT. The rearrangement uses TRBV11-2 and TRBJ2-3, with D possibly being TRBD2 (6 bases). Trimming took 4 bases from V and 4 from J, leaving 15 bases between them. Germline-derived CDR1 and CDR2 are SGHAT and FQNNGV. CDR3 length equals 15 residues.